This record concerns one T cell receptor beta chain sequence. TCRdb's table, derived via immunoSEQ multiplex PCR, lists solely in-frame clones and lacks some. Of 55,000 to 85,000 clones in the sample, roughly nine tenths are singletons; the top ten hold around 3.4%. V was clipped by 3 bases and J by 7 bases, with 12 bases between them. From germline, CDR1 is LNHDA and CDR2 SQIVND (reference sequence). The CDR3 is 14 amino acids. These data are taken from a study of PD-L1 blockade in urothelial cancer. Overall study context: At 3 weeks (second dose) and 6 weeks after starting treatment, blood was analyzed.

The input for sequencing was PBMCs, taken around atezolizumab (anti-PD-L1) treatment. The sequence was obtained from a man aged 55 to 70 with urothelial cancer. The V call is TRBV19, the J call TRBJ2-2; D might be TRBD2 (6 bases). The CDR3 nucleotides are TGTGCCAGTAGTATCGCGGGGCCGGGCGGGGAGCTGTTTTTT. Its translation is CASSIAGPGGELFF. Together with reference TRBV19 and TRBJ2-2, the CDR3 gives the full variable domain: DGGITQSPKYLFRKEGQNVTLSCEQNLNHDAMYWYRQDPGQGLRLIYYSQIVNDFQKGDIAEGYSVSREKKESFPLTVTSAQKNPTAFYLCASSIAGPGGELFFGEGSRLTVL.